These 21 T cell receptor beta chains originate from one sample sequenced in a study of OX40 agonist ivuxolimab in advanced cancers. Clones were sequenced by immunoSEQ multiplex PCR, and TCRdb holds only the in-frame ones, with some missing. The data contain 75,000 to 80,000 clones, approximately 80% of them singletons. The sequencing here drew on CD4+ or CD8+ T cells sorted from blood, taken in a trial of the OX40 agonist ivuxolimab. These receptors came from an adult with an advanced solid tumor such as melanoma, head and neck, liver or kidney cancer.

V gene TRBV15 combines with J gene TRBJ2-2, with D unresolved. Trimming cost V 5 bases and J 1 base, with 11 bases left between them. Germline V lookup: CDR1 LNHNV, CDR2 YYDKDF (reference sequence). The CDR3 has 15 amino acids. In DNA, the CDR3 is TGTGCCACCAGCTTGGGGAATCTGAACACCGGGGAGCTGTTTTTT. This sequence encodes CATSLGNLNTGELFF.

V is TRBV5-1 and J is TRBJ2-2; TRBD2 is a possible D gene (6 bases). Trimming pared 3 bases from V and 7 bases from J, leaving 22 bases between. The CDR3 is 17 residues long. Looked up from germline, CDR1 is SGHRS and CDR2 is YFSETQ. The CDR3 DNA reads TGCGCCAGCAGCTCGGGGGTGAGGACAAGGTACGGCGGGGAGCTGTTTTTT. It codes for CASSSGVRTRYGGELFF.

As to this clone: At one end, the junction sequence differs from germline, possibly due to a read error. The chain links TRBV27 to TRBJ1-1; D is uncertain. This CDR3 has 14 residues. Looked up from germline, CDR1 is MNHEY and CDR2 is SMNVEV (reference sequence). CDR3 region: CASSSLGLNAEAFF. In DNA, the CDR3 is TGTGCCAGCAGTTCCCTCGGCTTGAACGCTGAAGCTTTCTTT.

Written as DNA, the CDR3 is TGTGCCAGCTCACCACAGGGTGATGGCTCTGGCTACACCTTC. Its protein is CASSPQGDGSGYTF. This sequence joins TRBV18 and TRBJ1-2; D gene ambiguous. The V end was cut by 1 base, the J end by 7 bases, with 13 bases between. This CDR3 is built from 14 residues. Germline values: CDR1 KGHSH, CDR2 LQKENI.

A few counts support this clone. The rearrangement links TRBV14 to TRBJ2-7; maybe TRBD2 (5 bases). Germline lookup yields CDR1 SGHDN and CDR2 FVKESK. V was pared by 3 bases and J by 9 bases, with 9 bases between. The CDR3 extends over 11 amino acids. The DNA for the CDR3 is TGTGCCAGCAGCCACGGGATACTGCAGTACTTC. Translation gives CASSHGILQYF.

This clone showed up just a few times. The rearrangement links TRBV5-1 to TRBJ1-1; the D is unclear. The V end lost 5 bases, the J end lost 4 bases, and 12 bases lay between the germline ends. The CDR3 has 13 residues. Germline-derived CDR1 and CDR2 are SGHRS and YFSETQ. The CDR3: CASSSRMGTEAFF. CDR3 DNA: TGCGCCAGCAGTTCACGTATGGGCACTGAAGCTTTCTTT. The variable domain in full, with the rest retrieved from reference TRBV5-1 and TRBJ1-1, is KAGVTQTPRYLIKTRGQQVTLSCSPISGHRSVSWYQQTPGQGLQFLFEYFSETQRNKGNFPGRFSGRQFSNSRSEMNVSTLELGDSALYLCASSSRMGTEAFFGQGTRLTVV.

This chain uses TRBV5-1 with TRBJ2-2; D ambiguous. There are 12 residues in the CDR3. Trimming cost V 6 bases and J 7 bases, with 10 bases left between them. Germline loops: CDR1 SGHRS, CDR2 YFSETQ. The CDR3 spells CASNEGNGELFF. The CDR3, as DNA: TGCGCCAGCAACGAAGGTAACGGGGAGCTGTTTTTT.

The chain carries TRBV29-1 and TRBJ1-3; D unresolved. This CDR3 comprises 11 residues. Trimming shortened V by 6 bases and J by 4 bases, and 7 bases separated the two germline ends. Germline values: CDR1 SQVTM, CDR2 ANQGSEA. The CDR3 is CSVTQGNTIYF. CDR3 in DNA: TGCAGCGTCACACAAGGAAACACCATATATTTT.

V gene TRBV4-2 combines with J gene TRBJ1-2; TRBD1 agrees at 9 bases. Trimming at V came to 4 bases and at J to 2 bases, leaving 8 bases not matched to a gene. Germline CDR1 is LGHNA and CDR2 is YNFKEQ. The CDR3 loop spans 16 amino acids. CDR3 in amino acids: CASSLTPGQGNYGYTF. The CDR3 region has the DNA TGTGCCAGCAGCCTAACCCCGGGACAGGGAAACTATGGCTACACCTTC.

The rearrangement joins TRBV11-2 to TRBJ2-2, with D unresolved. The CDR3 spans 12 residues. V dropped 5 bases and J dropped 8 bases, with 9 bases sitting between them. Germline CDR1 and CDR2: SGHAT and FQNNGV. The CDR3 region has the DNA TGTGCCAGCAGCCTGGTCAGGGGGGAGCTGTTTTTT. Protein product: CASSLVRGELFF.

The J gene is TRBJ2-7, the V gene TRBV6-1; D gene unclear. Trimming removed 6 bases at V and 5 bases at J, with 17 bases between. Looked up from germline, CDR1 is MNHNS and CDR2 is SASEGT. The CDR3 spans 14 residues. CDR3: CASSLSTTYHEQYF. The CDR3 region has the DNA TGTGCCAGCAGCCTATCTACGACTTACCACGAGCAGTACTTC.

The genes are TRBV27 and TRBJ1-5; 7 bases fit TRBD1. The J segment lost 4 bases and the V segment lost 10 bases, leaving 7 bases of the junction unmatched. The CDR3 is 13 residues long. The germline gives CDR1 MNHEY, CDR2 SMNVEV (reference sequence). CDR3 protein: CATADRANQPQHF. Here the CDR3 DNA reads TGTGCCACCGCCGACAGGGCGAATCAGCCCCAGCATTTT.

The CDR3 sequence: CALDRERLGYTF. CDR3 in DNA: TGTGCCCTAGACAGGGAAAGACTTGGCTACACCTTC. The chain combines TRBV7-2 with TRBJ1-2, with TRBD1 identical over 7 bases. Germline loops: CDR1 SGHTA, CDR2 FQGNSA. With V trimmed by 11 bases and J by 7 bases, 10 bases remained unmatched. The CDR3 consists of 12 residues.

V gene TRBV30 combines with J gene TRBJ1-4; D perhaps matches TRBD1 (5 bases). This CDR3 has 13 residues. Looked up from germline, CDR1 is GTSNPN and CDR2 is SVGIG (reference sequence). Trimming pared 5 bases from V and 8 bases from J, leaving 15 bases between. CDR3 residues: CAWSRDLGEKLFF. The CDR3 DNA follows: TGTGCCTGGTCCCGGGACCTCGGAGAAAAACTGTTTTTT. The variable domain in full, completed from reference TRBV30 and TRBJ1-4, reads SQTIHQWPATLVQPVGSPLSLECTVEGTSNPNLYWYRQAAGRGLQLLFYSVGIGQISSEVPQNLSASRPQDRQFILSSKKLLLSDSGFYLCAWSRDLGEKLFFGSGTQLSVL.

The CDR3 DNA reads TGTGCCAGCGCTTCAGAGCCCAGCGGGGGGGTATTCTTC. This gives the protein CASASEPSGGVFF. The genes are TRBV5-4 and TRBJ2-1, with TRBD2 matching 10 bases. This CDR3 region has 13 residues. Germline V gives CDR1 SGHNT, CDR2 YYREEE (reference sequence). The ends lost 7 bases at V and 16 bases at J; junction bases unmatched: 14. The entire variable domain, with the rest obtained from reference TRBV5-4 and TRBJ2-1, is as follows: ETGVTQSPTHLIKTRGQQVTLRCSSQSGHNTVSWYQQALGQGPQFIFQYYREEENGRGNFPPRFSGLQFPNYSSELNVNALELDDSALYLCASASEPSGGVFFGPGTRLTVL.

The CDR3 sequence: CASSQFTTAGGRGAKNIQYF. CDR3 in DNA: TGCGCCAGCAGCCAGTTCACGACAGCGGGGGGACGGGGGGCCAAAAACATTCAGTACTTC. The V gene is TRBV4-1, the J gene TRBJ2-4; TRBD2 matches 9 bases. V gave up 3 bases and J gave up 1 base; unmatched junction bases: 16. The germline V gene has CDR1 MGHRA and CDR2 YSYEKL. The CDR3 length is 20 residues.

CDR3 residues: CASSPGTGLNEKLFF. The CDR3 nucleotides read TGTGCCAGCAGCCCTGGGACAGGACTGAATGAAAAACTGTTTTTT. The V call is TRBV7-2, the J call TRBJ1-4, with 8 bases lining up with TRBD1. Trimming took 5 bases from V and 5 from J; bases not matched to a gene: 7. Germline V gives CDR1 SGHTA, CDR2 FQGNSA. This CDR3 contains 15 residues.

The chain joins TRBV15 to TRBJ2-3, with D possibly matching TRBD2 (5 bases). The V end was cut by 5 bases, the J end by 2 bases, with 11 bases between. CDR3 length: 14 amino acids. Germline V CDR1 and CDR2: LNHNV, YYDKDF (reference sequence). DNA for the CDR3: TGTGCCACCAGCGCGGGCCTGGCCACAGATACGCAGTATTTT. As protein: CATSAGLATDTQYF. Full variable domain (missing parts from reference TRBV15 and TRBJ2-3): DAMVIQNPRYQVTQFGKPVTLSCSQTLNHNVMYWYQQKSSQAPKLLFHYYDKDFNNEADTPDNFQSRRPNTSFCFLDIRSPGLGDTAMYLCATSAGLATDTQYFGPGTRLTVL.

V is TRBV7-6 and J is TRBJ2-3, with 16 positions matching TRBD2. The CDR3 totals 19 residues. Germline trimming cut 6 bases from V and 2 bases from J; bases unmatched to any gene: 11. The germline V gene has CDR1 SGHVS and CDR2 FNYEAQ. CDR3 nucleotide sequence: TGTGCCAGCAGTAAACTGGGACTAGCGGGGGGGCCATACACAGATACGCAGTATTTT. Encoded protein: CASSKLGLAGGPYTDTQYF.

DNA for the CDR3: TGTGCCAGTAGGCTGACTAGCGGGAGTACGTATGAGCAGTTCTTC. It codes for CASRLTSGSTYEQFF. This sequence joins TRBV19 and TRBJ2-1, with TRBD2 matching over 12 bases. Germline trimming cut 6 bases from V and 8 bases from J; bases unmatched to any gene: 8. Germline V gives CDR1 LNHDA, CDR2 SQIVND (reference sequence). CDR3 length equals 15 residues.

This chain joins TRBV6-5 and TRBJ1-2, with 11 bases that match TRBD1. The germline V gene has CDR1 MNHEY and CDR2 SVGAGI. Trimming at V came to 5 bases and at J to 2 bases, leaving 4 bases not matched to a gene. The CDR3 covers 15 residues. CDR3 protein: CASSTRDRGNYGYTF. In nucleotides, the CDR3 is TGTGCCAGCAGTACCCGGGACAGGGGGAACTATGGCTACACCTTC.